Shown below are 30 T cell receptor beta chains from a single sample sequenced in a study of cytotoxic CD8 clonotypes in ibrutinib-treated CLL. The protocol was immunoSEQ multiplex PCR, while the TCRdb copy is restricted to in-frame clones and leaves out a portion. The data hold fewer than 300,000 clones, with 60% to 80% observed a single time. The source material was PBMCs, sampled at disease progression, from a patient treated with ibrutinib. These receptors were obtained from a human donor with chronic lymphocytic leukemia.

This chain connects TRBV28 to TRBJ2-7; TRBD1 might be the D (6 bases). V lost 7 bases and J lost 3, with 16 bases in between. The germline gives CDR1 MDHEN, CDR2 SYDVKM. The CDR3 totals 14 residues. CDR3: CASTYGGEGYEQYF. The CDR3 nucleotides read TGTGCCAGCACTTATGGGGGCGAAGGCTACGAGCAGTACTTC.

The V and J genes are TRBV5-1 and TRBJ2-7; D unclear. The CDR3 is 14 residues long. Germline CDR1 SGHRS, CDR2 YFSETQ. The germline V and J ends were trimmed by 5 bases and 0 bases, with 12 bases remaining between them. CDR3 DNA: TGCGCCAGCAGGAAGACACCGAGCTCCTACGAGCAGTACTTC. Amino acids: CASRKTPSSYEQYF.

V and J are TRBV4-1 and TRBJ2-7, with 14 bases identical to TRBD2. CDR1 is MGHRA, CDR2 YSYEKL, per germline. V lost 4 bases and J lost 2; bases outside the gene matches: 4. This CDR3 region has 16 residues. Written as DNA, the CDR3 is TGCGCCAGCAGCCCGGGACTAGCGGGGGCACCCTACGAGCAGTACTTC. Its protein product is CASSPGLAGAPYEQYF.

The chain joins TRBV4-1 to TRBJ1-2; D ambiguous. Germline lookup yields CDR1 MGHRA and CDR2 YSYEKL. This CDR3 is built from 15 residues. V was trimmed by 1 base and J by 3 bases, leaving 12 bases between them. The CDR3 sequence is CASSQVPLPHYGYTF. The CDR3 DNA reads TGCGCCAGCAGCCAAGTTCCTCTACCGCACTATGGCTACACCTTC.

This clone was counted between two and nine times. CDR3 in amino acids: CASSQDGFDRANTGELFF. CDR3 in DNA: TGCGCCAGCAGCCAAGATGGTTTCGACAGGGCGAACACCGGGGAGCTGTTTTTT. This rearrangement joins TRBV4-1 to TRBJ2-2; 7 nucleotides match TRBD1. The germline CDR1 and CDR2 sequences are MGHRA and YSYEKL. With V trimmed by 0 bases and J by 0 bases, 7 bases remained unmatched. The CDR3 consists of 18 residues.

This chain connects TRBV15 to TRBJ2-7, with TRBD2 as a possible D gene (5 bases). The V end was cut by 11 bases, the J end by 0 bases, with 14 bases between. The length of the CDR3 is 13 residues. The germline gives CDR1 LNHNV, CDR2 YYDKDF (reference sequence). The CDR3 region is CAVRRAGSYEQYF. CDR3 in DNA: TGTGCCGTTCGTAGGGCGGGCTCCTACGAGCAGTACTTC. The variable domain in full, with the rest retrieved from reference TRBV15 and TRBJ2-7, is DAMVIQNPRYQVTQFGKPVTLSCSQTLNHNVMYWYQQKSSQAPKLLFHYYDKDFNNEADTPDNFQSRRPNTSFCFLDIRSPGLGDTAMYLCAVRRAGSYEQYFGPGTRLTVT.

As DNA, the CDR3 is TGTGCCAGCAGCTTTTCCCTAGGGACTGCCTACACAGATACGCAGTATTTT. Amino acid sequence: CASSFSLGTAYTDTQYF. The chain links TRBV7-8 to TRBJ2-3; perhaps TRBD2 as D (6 bases). CDR1 is SGHVS, CDR2 FQNEAQ, per germline. This CDR3 is built from 17 residues. The V and J ends lost 3 bases and 2 bases respectively, with 18 bases between them.

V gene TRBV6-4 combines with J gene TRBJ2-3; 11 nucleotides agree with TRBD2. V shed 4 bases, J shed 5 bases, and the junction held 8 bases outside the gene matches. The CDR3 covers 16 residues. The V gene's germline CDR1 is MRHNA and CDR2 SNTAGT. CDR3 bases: TGTGCCAGCAGTGTATTAGCGGGAGGGCCACAAGATACGCAGTATTTT. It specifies CASSVLAGGPQDTQYF.

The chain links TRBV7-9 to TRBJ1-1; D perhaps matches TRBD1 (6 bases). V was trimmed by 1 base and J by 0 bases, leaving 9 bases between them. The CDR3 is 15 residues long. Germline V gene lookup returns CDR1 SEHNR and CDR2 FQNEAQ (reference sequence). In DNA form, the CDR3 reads TGTGCCAGCAGCTTAGGGCCAGGGGTGAACACTGAAGCTTTCTTT. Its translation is CASSLGPGVNTEAFF. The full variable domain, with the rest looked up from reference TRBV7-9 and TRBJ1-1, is DTGVSQNPRHKITKRGQNVTFRCDPISEHNRLYWYRQTLGQGPEFLTYFQNEAQLEKSRLLSDRFSAERPKGSFSTLEIQRTEQGDSAMYLCASSLGPGVNTEAFFGQGTRLTVV.

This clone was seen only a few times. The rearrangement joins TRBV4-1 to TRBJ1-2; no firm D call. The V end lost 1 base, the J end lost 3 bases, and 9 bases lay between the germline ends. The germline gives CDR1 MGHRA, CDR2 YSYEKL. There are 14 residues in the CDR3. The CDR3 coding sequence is TGCGCCAGCAGCCAAGGTAAATGGGACTATGGCTACACCTTC. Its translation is CASSQGKWDYGYTF.

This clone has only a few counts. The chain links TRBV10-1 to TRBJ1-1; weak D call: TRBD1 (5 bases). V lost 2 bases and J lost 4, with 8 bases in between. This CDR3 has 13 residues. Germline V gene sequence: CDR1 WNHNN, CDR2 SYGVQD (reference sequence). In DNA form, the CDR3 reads TGCGCCAGCAGTGAGAGCAGGGTCACTGAAGCTTTCTTT. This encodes CASSESRVTEAFF.

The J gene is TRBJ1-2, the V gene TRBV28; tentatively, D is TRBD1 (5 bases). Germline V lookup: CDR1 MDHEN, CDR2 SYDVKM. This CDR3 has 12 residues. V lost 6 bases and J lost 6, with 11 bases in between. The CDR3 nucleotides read TGTGCCAGCAGGGCCGGGGGACATGGCTACACCTTC. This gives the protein CASRAGGHGYTF.

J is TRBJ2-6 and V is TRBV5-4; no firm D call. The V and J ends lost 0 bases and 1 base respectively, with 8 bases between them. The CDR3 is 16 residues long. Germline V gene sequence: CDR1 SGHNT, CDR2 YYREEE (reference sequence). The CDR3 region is CASSLVRVSGANVLTF. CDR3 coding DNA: TGTGCCAGCAGCTTGGTCCGGGTTTCTGGGGCCAACGTCCTGACTTTC.

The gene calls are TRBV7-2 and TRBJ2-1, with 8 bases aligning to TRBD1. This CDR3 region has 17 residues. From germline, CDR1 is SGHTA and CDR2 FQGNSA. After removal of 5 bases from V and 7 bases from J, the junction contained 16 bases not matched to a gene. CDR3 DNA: TGTGCCAGCAGCCCTCAGACGGGCAGGGGGCGGAAGAATGAGCAGTTCTTC. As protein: CASSPQTGRGRKNEQFF.

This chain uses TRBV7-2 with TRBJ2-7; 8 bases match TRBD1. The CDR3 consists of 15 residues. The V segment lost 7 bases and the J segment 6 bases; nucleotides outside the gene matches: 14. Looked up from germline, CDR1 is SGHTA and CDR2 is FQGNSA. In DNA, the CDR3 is TGTGCCAGCAACACCCTCGACAGGGGTAGTCTCGAGCAGTACTTC. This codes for CASNTLDRGSLEQYF.

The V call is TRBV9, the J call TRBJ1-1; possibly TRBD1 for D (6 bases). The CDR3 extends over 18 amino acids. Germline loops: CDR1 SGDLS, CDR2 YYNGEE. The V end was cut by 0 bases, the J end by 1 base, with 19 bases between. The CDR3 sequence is CASSVGGPMGHQNTEAFF. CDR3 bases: TGTGCCAGCAGCGTAGGAGGTCCGATGGGACACCAGAACACTGAAGCTTTCTTT.

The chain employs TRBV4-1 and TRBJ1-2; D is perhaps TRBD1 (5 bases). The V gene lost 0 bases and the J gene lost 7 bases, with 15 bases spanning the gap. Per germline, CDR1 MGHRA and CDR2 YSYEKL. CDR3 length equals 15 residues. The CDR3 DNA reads TGCGCCAGCAGCCAAGATCCTGGCAGGGAGTCTGGCTACACCTTC. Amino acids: CASSQDPGRESGYTF.

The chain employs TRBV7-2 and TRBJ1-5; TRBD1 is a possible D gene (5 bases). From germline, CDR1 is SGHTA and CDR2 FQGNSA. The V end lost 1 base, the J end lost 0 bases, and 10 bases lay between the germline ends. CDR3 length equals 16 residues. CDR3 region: CASSLVGANSNQPQHF. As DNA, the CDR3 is TGTGCCAGCAGCTTAGTAGGGGCGAATAGCAATCAGCCCCAGCATTTT.

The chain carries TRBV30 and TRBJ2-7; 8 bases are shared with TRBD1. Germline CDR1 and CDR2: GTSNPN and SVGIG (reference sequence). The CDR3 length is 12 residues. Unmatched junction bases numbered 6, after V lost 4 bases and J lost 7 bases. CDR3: CAWTGQALEQYF. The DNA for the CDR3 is TGTGCCTGGACGGGACAGGCCTTGGAGCAGTACTTC.

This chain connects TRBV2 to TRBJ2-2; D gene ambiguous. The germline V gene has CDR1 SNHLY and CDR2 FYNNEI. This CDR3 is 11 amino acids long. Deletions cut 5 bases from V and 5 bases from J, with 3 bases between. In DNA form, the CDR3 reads TGTGCCAGCAGTCCTACCGGGGAGCTGTTTTTT. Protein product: CASSPTGELFF.

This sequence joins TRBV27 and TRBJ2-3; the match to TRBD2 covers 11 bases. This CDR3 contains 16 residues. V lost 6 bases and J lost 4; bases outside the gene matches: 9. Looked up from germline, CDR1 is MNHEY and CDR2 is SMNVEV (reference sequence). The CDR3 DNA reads TGTGCCAGCAGCCCCAGACTAGCGGGACGGTCAGATACGCAGTATTTT. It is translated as CASSPRLAGRSDTQYF.

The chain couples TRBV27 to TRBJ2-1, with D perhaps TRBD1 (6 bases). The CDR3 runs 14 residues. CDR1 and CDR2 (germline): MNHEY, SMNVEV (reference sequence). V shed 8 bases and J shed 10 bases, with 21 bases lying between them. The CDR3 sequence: CASVKTGALREQFF. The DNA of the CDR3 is TGTGCCAGCGTAAAGACAGGCGCCCTGAGGGAGCAGTTCTTC.

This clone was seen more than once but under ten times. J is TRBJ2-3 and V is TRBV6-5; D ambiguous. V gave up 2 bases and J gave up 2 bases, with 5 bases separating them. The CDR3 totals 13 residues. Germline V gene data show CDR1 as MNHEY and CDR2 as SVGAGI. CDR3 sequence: CASSYAHTDTQYF. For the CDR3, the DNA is TGTGCCAGCAGTTACGCACACACAGATACGCAGTATTTT.

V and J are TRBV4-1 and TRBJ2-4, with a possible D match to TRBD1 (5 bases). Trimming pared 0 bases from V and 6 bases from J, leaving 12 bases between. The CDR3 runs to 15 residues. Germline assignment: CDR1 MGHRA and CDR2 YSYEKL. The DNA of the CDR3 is TGCGCCAGCAGCCAAGAATGGCAGGGTGGAAACATTCAGTACTTC. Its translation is CASSQEWQGGNIQYF.

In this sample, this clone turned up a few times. The CDR3 region has the DNA TGCGCCAGCAGCCGAACAGTTAATGAAAAACTGTTTTTT. Translated: CASSRTVNEKLFF. The chain employs TRBV4-1 and TRBJ1-4; D is unresolved. CDR3 length: 13 residues. Trimming pared 4 bases from V and 4 bases from J, leaving 7 bases between. CDR1 is MGHRA and CDR2 is YSYEKL in the germline V gene.

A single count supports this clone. CDR3 sequence reads: CSVIAGTYNEQFF. As DNA, the CDR3 is TGCAGCGTAATAGCGGGTACTTACAATGAGCAGTTCTTC. The chain carries TRBV29-1 and TRBJ2-1; 7 positions match TRBD2. The CDR3 has 13 amino acids. V lost 6 bases and J lost 4; bases outside the gene matches: 6. Germline V gives CDR1 SQVTM, CDR2 ANQGSEA.

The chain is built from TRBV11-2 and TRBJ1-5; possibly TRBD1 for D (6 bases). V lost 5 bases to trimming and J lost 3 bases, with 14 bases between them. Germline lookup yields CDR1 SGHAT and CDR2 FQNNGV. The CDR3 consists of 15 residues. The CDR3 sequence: CASSSQGTFNQPQHF. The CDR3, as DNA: TGTGCCAGCAGCAGCCAGGGGACGTTCAATCAGCCCCAGCATTTT.

CDR3: CASSPPFRSYEQYF. In DNA, the CDR3 is TGTGCCAGCTCACCACCGTTCCGTTCCTACGAGCAGTACTTC. The chain links TRBV18 to TRBJ2-7; D call uncertain. The CDR3 sequence is 14 residues long. CDR1 is KGHSH, CDR2 LQKENI, per germline. The V end was cut by 0 bases, the J end by 1 base, with 7 bases between.

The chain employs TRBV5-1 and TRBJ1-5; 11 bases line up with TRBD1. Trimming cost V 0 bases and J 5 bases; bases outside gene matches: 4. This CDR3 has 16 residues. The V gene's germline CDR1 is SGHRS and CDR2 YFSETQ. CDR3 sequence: CASSLGTGGVYQPQHF. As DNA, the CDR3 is TGCGCCAGCAGCTTGGGGACAGGGGGCGTCTATCAGCCCCAGCATTTT.

The CDR3: CSVWGMGHEQYF. CDR3 DNA: TGCAGCGTTTGGGGTATGGGTCACGAGCAGTACTTC. The J gene is TRBJ2-7, the V gene TRBV29-1; D is unresolved. The CDR3 spans 12 residues. CDR1 and CDR2 (germline): SQVTM, ANQGSEA. Trimming took off 5 bases at V and 5 bases at J, with 13 bases between the two ends.